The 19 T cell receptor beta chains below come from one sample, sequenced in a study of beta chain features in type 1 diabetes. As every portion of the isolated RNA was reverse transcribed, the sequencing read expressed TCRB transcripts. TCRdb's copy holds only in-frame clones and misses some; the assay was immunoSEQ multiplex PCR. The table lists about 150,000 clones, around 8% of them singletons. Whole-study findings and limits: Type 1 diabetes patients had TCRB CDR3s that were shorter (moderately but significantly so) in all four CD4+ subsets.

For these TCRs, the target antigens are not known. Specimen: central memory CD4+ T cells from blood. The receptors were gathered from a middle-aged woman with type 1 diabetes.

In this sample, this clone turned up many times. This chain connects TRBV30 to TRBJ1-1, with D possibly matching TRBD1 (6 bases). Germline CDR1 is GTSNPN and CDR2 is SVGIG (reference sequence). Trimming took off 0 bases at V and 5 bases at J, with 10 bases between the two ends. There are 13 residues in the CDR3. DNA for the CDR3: TGTGCCTGGAGTGTAGGGGGATGGACTGAAGCTTTCTTT. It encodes CAWSVGGWTEAFF.

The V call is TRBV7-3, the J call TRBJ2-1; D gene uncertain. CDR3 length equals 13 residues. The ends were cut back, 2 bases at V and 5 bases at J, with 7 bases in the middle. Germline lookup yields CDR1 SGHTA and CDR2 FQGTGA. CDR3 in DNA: TGTGCCAGCAGCTTAGGAGTGAACAATGAGCAGTTCTTC. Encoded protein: CASSLGVNNEQFF.

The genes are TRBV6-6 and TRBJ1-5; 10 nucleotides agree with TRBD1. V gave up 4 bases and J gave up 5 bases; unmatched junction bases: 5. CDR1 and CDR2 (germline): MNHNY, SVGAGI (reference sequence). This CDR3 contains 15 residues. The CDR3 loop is CASSFGQGVDQPQHF. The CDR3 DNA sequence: TGTGCCAGCAGTTTTGGACAGGGGGTGGATCAGCCCCAGCATTTT.

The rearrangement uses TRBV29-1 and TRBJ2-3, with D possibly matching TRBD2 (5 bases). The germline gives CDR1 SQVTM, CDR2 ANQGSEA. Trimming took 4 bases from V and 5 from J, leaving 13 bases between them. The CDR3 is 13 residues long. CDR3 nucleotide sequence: TGCAGCGTTGCAAGCGGTAACAGAGATACGCAGTATTTT. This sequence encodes CSVASGNRDTQYF.

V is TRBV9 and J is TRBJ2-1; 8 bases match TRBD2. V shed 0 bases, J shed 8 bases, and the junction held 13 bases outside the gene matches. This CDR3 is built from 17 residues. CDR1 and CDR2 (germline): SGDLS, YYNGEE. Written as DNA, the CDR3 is TGTGCCAGCAGCGTAGGCCTCAGCGGGAGCCGCGGCGATGAGCAGTTCTTC. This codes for CASSVGLSGSRGDEQFF.

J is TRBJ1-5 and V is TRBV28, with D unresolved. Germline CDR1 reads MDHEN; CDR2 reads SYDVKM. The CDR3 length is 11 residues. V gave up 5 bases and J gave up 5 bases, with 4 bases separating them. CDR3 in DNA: TGTGCCAGCAGTGTAGATCAGCCCCAGCATTTT. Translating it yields CASSVDQPQHF.

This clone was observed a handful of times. The CDR3 region is CASSPINGVTEAFF. The CDR3 DNA sequence: TGCGCCAGCAGCCCCATCAACGGGGTCACTGAAGCTTTCTTT. V and J are TRBV4-1 and TRBJ1-1; no definite D call. V gave up 4 bases and J gave up 4 bases, with 13 bases separating them. The length of the CDR3 is 14 residues. From germline, CDR1 is MGHRA and CDR2 YSYEKL.

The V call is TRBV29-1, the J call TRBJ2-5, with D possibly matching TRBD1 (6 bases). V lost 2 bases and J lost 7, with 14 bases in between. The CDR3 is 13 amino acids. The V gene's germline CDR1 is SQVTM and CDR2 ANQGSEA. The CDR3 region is CSVETGLGSTQYF. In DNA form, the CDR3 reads TGCAGCGTTGAAACAGGGTTGGGATCGACCCAGTACTTC.

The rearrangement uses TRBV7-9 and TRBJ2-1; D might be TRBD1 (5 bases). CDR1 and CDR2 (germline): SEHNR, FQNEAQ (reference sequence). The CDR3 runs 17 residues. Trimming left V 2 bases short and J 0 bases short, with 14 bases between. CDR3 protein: CASSLRAGALSYNEQFF. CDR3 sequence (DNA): TGTGCCAGCAGCTTACGTGCTGGGGCCCTCTCCTACAATGAGCAGTTCTTC. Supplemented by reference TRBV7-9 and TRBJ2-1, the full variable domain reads DTGVSQNPRHKITKRGQNVTFRCDPISEHNRLYWYRQTLGQGPEFLTYFQNEAQLEKSRLLSDRFSAERPKGSFSTLEIQRTEQGDSAMYLCASSLRAGALSYNEQFFGPGTRLTVL.

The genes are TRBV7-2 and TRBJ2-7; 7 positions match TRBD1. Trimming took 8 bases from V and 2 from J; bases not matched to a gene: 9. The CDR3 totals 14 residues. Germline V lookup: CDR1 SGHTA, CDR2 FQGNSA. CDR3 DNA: TGTGCCAGCGGAGCGAGACAGGGCCCCTACGAGCAGTACTTC. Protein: CASGARQGPYEQYF.

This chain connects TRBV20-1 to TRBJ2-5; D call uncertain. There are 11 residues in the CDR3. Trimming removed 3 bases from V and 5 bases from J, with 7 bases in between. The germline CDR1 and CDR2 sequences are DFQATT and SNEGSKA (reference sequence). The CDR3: CSASLRETQYF. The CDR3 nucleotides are TGCAGTGCTAGCCTGAGGGAGACCCAGTACTTC.

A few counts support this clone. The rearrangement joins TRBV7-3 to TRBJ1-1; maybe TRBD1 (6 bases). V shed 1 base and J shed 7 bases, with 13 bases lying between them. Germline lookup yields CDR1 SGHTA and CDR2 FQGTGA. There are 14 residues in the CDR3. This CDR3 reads CASSLNREYGEAFF. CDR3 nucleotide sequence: TGTGCCAGCAGCTTAAACAGGGAGTACGGTGAAGCTTTCTTT.

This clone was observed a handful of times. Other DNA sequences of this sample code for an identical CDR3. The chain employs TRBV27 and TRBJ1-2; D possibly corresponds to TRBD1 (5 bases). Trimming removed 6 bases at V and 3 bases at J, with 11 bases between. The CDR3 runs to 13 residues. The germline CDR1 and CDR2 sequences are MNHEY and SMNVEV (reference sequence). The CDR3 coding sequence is TGTGCCAGCAGCCGAGACAGAGACTATGGCTACACCTTC. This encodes CASSRDRDYGYTF.

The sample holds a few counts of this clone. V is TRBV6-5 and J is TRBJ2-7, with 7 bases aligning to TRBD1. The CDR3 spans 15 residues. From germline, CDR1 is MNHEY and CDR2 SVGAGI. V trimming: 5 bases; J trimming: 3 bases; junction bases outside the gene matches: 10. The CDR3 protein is CASSPRTGIYYEQYF. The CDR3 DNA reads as TGTGCCAGCAGTCCCCGGACAGGCATTTACTACGAGCAGTACTTC.

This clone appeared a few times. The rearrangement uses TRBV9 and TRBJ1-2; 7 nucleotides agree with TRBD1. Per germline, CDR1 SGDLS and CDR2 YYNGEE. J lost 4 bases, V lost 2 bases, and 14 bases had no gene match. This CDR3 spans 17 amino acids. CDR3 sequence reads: CASSVPARWDSFYGYTF. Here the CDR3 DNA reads TGTGCCAGCAGCGTCCCCGCCCGATGGGACAGTTTCTATGGCTACACCTTC.

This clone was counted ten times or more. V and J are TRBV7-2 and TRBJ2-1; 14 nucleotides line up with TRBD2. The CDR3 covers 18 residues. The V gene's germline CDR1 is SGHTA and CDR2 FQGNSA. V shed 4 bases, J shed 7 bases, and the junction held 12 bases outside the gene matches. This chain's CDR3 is CASSWASGTSGSKNEQFF. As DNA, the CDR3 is TGTGCCAGCAGCTGGGCGTCCGGGACTAGCGGGAGTAAGAATGAGCAGTTCTTC.

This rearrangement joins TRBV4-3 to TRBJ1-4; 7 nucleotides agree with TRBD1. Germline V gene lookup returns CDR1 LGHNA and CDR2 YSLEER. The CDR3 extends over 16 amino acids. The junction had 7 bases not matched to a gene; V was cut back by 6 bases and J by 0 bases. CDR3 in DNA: TGCGCCAGCAGACACACCGACAGGGCAACTAATGAAAAACTGTTTTTT. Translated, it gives CASRHTDRATNEKLFF.

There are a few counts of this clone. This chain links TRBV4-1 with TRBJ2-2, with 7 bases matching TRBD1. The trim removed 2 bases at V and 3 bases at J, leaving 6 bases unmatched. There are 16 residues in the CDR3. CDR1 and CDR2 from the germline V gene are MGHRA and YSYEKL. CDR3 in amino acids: CASSQPRQGDTGELFF. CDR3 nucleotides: TGCGCCAGCAGCCAACCTAGACAGGGCGACACCGGGGAGCTGTTTTTT.

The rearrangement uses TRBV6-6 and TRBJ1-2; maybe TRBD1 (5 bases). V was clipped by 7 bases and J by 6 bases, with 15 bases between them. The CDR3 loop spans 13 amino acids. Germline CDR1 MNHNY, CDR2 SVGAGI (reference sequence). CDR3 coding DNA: TGTGCCAGCACACAGTTCTCCAGGGATGGCTACACCTTC. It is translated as CASTQFSRDGYTF.